The sequence of this TCR delta chain was determined in a study of γδ T cells in repeated Plasmodium falciparum infection. Each sorted gammadelta sample had TRG and TRD chains sequenced. TCRdb processed the multiplex PCR reads again with the CATT caller. The sample has approximately 50,000 delta-chain clones; about 1.9% are singletons. V dropped 2 bases and J dropped 1; count of bases not matched to a gene: 28. CDR3 length: 23 amino acids. CDR1 is TVYSNPD and CDR2 is GDNSRS in the germline V gene (reference sequence). This clone has only a few counts. Its antigen is unknown. A far larger clone is just one base off, so this is likely a read error. Other DNA sequences of this sample code for an identical CDR3. Findings of the study overall: Compared with Australian children, Malian Vdelta2-negative repertoires seemed more clonal, less diverse, less shared. Donors in Mali lived in a small rural village, largely one ethnic group.

Vgamma9/Vdelta2+ and Vdelta2-negative gammadelta T cells were flow-sorted from PBMC for bulk sequencing. Sequenced sample: gamma-delta T cells from blood. V gene TRDV3 combines with J gene TRDJ1; the match to TRDD3 covers 13 bases. Assignment of the J gene here rests on matching the DNA to germline, because TCRdb gives none. This sequence originates from a pool of human donors (malaria-infected and uninfected, not separated). CDR3: CAFPDRNLPTITGGYAGTDKLIF. CDR3 nucleotide sequence: TGTGCCTTTCCTGACCGTAACCTTCCGACGATTACTGGGGGATACGCTGGCACCGATAAACTCATCTTT.